These T cell receptor beta chains were read from a single sample in a study of shared clonotypes between healthy human individuals. Method: immunoSEQ multiplex PCR; TCRdb's copy keeps in-frame clones and lacks some. The data hold 650,000 to 750,000 clones, with about three quarters observed a single time. The sample consisted of memory CD4+ T cells sorted from blood. The receptors stem from a woman aged 25 to 39 in good health. Both conserved end residues are part of each CDR3. Fields, in order: J gene, clone size, D gene, V gene, CDR3 DNA, CDR3 protein. D genes are given only for firm matches. Size values are once, few and many counts, or a class for expanded clones, and some rows have none.

j_call: TRBJ1-1
clone_size: -
d_call: -
v_call: TRBV9
cdr3_nt: TGTGCCAGCAGCGTAGCCACAGGACAAAACACTGAAGCTTTCTTT
cdr3_aa: CASSVATGQNTEAFF

j_call: TRBJ2-5
clone_size: -
d_call: -
v_call: TRBV7-9
cdr3_nt: TGTGCCAGCAGCTCCGGGACTGTGAGTCGGGGCGACCAAGAGACCCAGTACTTC
cdr3_aa: CASSSGTVSRGDQETQYF

j_call: TRBJ2-1
clone_size: few
d_call: -
v_call: TRBV18
cdr3_nt: TGTGCCAGCTCACCGCAGGGGCCCCCCTCCTACAATGAGCAGTTCTTC
cdr3_aa: CASSPQGPPSYNEQFF

j_call: TRBJ2-2
clone_size: -
d_call: -
v_call: TRBV5-4
cdr3_nt: TGTGCCAGCAGCTTCGCTCTCGCAGGGGAGCTGTTTTTT
cdr3_aa: CASSFALAGELFF

j_call: TRBJ1-5
clone_size: -
d_call: -
v_call: TRBV5-5
cdr3_nt: TGTGCCAGCAGTTCGGATGGGCTCAGAAATCAGCCCCAGCATTTT
cdr3_aa: CASSSDGLRNQPQHF

j_call: TRBJ2-1
clone_size: few
d_call: TRBD2
v_call: TRBV5-1
cdr3_nt: TGCGCCAGCGGGAGGGGCTACAATGAGCAGTTCTTC
cdr3_aa: CASGRGYNEQFF

j_call: TRBJ2-7
clone_size: -
d_call: TRBD1
v_call: TRBV29-1
cdr3_nt: TGCAGCGTTCGGGACAGAGCTTTAAGCTCCTACGAGCAGTACTTC
cdr3_aa: CSVRDRALSSYEQYF

j_call: TRBJ2-3
clone_size: -
d_call: TRBD2
v_call: TRBV7-3
cdr3_nt: TGTGCCAGCAGCTTACGACCGCGGGAGGGCCCAGATACGCAGTATTTT
cdr3_aa: CASSLRPREGPDTQYF

j_call: TRBJ2-7
clone_size: -
d_call: -
v_call: TRBV5-5
cdr3_nt: TGTGCCAGCAGCTTGGGAAACTACGAGCAGTACTTC
cdr3_aa: CASSLGNYEQYF

j_call: TRBJ2-5
clone_size: -
d_call: -
v_call: TRBV27
cdr3_nt: TGTGCCAGCAGAATAACGGGACTCTTAGAGACCCAGTACTTC
cdr3_aa: CASRITGLLETQYF

j_call: TRBJ2-1
clone_size: -
d_call: TRBD2
v_call: TRBV5-1
cdr3_nt: TGCGCCAGCAGCTTTAGGGGGACTAGCGGGACTACCGATGAGCAGTTCTTC
cdr3_aa: CASSFRGTSGTTDEQFF